What follows are 16 T cell receptor beta chains derived from one specimen sequenced in a study of vaccination and CD4 T cells after COVID-19. No antigen is known for these receptors. Cultured CD4+ T-cell DNA underwent Oncomine TCR Beta short-read sequencing. TCRdb called the PCR reads again in MiXCR, with one record for every CDR3 protein. The table shows roughly 15,000 distinct CDR3 sequences, with around 40% occurring only once. Regarding treatment: roughly 10-day PBMC culture with coronavirus spike peptide pools or control peptides (ViraFEST assay). The sequenced sample was CD4+ T cells from blood, cultured in vitro. Receptors were obtained from a human donor who had recovered from COVID-19.

The chain joins TRBV5-4 to TRBJ1-6; D not certain. CDR1 is SGHNT and CDR2 is YYREEE in the germline V gene (reference sequence). The germline V and J ends were trimmed by 6 bases and 7 bases, with 8 bases remaining between them. CDR3 length: 12 amino acids. The CDR3 DNA follows: TGTGCCAGCAACCTCAGGAATTCACCCCTCCACTTT. Encoded protein: CASNLRNSPLHF. Full variable domain (missing parts from reference TRBV5-4 and TRBJ1-6): ETGVTQSPTHLIKTRGQQVTLRCSSQSGHNTVSWYQQALGQGPQFIFQYYREEENGRGNFPPRFSGLQFPNYSSELNVNALELDDSALYLCASNLRNSPLHFGNGTRLTVT.

A few counts support this clonotype. The gene calls are TRBV19 and TRBJ2-2, with TRBD2 matching 8 bases. The germline gives CDR1 LNHDA, CDR2 SQIVND (reference sequence). The CDR3 extends over 16 amino acids. Losses at the gene ends were 3 bases for V and 0 bases for J; bases not matched to a gene: 3. CDR3 in DNA: TGTGCCAGTAGTATCTATAGCGGGGCGAACACCGGGGAGCTGTTTTTT. Translation gives CASSIYSGANTGELFF.

Only a few counts were recorded for this clonotype. The V call is TRBV7-2, the J call TRBJ1-2, with D possibly being TRBD1 (5 bases). This CDR3 spans 16 amino acids. In germline, CDR1 is SGHTA, CDR2 FQGNSA. With 4 bases removed from V and 8 bases from J, the gap between germline ends came to 23 bases. DNA of the CDR3: TGTGCCAGCAGCTCAAGGGGATGGGGAAACTCTAACGGCTACACCTTC. Amino acids: CASSSRGWGNSNGYTF. Together with reference TRBV7-2 and TRBJ1-2, the CDR3 gives the full variable domain: GAGVSQSPSNKVTEKGKDVELRCDPISGHTALYWYRQSLGQGLEFLIYFQGNSAPDKSGLPSDRFSAERTGGSVSTLTIQRTQQEDSAVYLCASSSRGWGNSNGYTFGSGTRLTVV.

V is TRBV6-1 and J is TRBJ2-7; the D gene is possibly TRBD1 (6 bases). This CDR3 is built from 16 residues. Germline CDR1 reads MNHNS; CDR2 reads SASEGT. V was clipped by 5 bases and J by 3 bases, with 20 bases between them. Here the CDR3 reads CASSRTGTVLVYEQYF. The CDR3, as DNA: TGTGCCAGCAGTCGAACAGGGACGGTGCTTGTCTACGAGCAGTACTTC.

The V and J genes are TRBV28 and TRBJ1-5; D is undetermined. The germline gives CDR1 MDHEN, CDR2 SYDVKM. Trimming took off 3 bases at V and 6 bases at J, with 9 bases between the two ends. The CDR3 runs to 13 residues. CDR3 nucleotides: TGTGCCAGCAGTTTTAGGCCGGGTCAGCCCCAGCATTTT. This gives the protein CASSFRPGQPQHF.

The V call is TRBV5-4, the J call TRBJ1-6; D might be TRBD1 (5 bases). The V gene's germline CDR1 is SGHNT and CDR2 YYREEE (reference sequence). The CDR3 contains 16 residues. V lost 3 bases to trimming and J lost 4 bases, with 14 bases between them. The chain's CDR3 is CASSSRMGGYNSPLHF. CDR3 nucleotides: TGTGCCAGCAGCTCTCGGATGGGGGGTTATAATTCACCCCTCCACTTT.

The chain is built from TRBV19 and TRBJ1-2; TRBD1 might be the D (6 bases). V was clipped by 5 bases and J by 4 bases, with 17 bases between them. The germline gives CDR1 LNHDA, CDR2 SQIVND (reference sequence). CDR3 length: 15 residues. CDR3 loop: CASSDTGYRAYGYTF. In nucleotides, the CDR3 is TGTGCCAGTAGTGATACAGGGTACCGTGCCTATGGCTACACCTTC.

This clonotype has a handful of counts. This chain links TRBV25-1 with TRBJ2-3; the match to TRBD2 covers 15 bases. The ends lost 6 bases at V and 6 bases at J; junction bases unmatched: 7. CDR3 size: 16 residues. From germline, CDR1 is MGHDK and CDR2 SYGVNS. CDR3 in DNA: TGTGCCAGCAGCCCTGGGACTAGCGGGAGGCGGGATACGCAGTATTTT. Protein product: CASSPGTSGRRDTQYF.

The chain links TRBV10-3 to TRBJ2-7, with 11 bases lining up with TRBD2. The length of the CDR3 is 13 residues. The germline gives CDR1 ENHRY, CDR2 SYGVKD. Losses at the gene ends were 9 bases for V and 6 bases for J; bases not matched to a gene: 7. CDR3: CAIMTSGELEQYF. As DNA, the CDR3 is TGTGCCATTATGACTAGCGGGGAGCTCGAGCAGTACTTC.

In this sample, this clonotype turned up a few times. The chain combines TRBV19 with TRBJ1-1, with 7 bases that match TRBD1. Germline-derived CDR1 and CDR2 are LNHDA and SQIVND (reference sequence). CDR3 length equals 12 residues. CDR3 sequence reads: CASRGWNTEAFF. The CDR3 DNA is TGTGCTTCCAGGGGGTGGAACACTGAAGCTTTCTTT.

The chain combines TRBV7-9 with TRBJ2-3; tentatively, D is TRBD2 (6 bases). CDR3 length equals 15 residues. The germline gives CDR1 SEHNR, CDR2 FQNEAQ (reference sequence). The ends were cut back, 1 base at V and 0 bases at J, with 8 bases in the middle. CDR3: CASSLDGTSTDTQYF. CDR3 bases: TGTGCCAGCAGCTTAGACGGGACTAGCACAGATACGCAGTATTTT.

The chain uses TRBV6-1 and TRBJ2-2, with D perhaps matching TRBD1 (6 bases). V lost 1 base and J lost 3, with 6 bases in between. The germline V gene has CDR1 MNHNS and CDR2 SASEGT. The CDR3 has 14 residues. CDR3 residues: CASSEGTDTGELFF. The DNA of the CDR3 is TGTGCCAGCAGTGAAGGGACAGACACCGGGGAGCTGTTTTTT.

The rearrangement uses TRBV28 and TRBJ2-3, with 13 nucleotides matching TRBD2. V trimming: 5 bases; J trimming: 4 bases; junction bases outside the gene matches: 15. CDR3 length: 19 residues. In germline, CDR1 is MDHEN, CDR2 SYDVKM. The CDR3 reads CASSTRSPTSGRGADTQYF. DNA for the CDR3: TGTGCCAGCAGTACCAGGTCCCCCACTAGCGGGAGGGGGGCAGATACGCAGTATTTT.

V usage is TRBV18 and J usage is TRBJ2-7; 11 bases are shared with TRBD2. Trimming at V came to 4 bases and at J to 6 bases, leaving 8 bases not matched to a gene. CDR3 length: 15 amino acids. Germline-derived CDR1 and CDR2 are KGHSH and LQKENI. The CDR3 sequence: CASSRSGRGLSEQYF. In DNA, the CDR3 is TGTGCCAGCTCACGTAGCGGGAGGGGCCTATCCGAGCAGTACTTC.

This clonotype turned up a few times. The chain links TRBV12-3 or TRBV12-4 to TRBJ1-1; no reliable D call. The CDR3 consists of 13 residues. V was pared by 7 bases and J by 1 base, with 10 bases between. The CDR3 is CASTEQPNTEAFF. The CDR3 DNA reads TGTGCCAGCACAGAACAGCCGAACACTGAAGCTTTCTTT.

The table lists this clonotype with a few counts. V gene TRBV20-1 combines with J gene TRBJ2-3; D uncertain. Germline loops: CDR1 DFQATT, CDR2 SNEGSKA (reference sequence). The CDR3 runs 12 residues. The CDR3 DNA is TGCAGCCATGGGTTTCGCACAGATACGCAGTATTTT. As protein: CSHGFRTDTQYF.